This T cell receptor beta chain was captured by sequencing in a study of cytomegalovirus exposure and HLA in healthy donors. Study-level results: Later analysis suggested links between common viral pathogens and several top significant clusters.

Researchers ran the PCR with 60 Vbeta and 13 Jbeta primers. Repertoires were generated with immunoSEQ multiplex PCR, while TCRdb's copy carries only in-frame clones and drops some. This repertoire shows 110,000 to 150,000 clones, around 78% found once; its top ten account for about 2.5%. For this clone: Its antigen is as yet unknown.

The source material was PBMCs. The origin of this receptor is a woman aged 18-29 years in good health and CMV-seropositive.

DNA for the CDR3: TGCAGCGTCAAAAGGGGAACACCAGAAGCTTTCTTT. Translating it yields CSVKRGTPEAFF. The chain employs TRBV29-1 and TRBJ1-1, with a tentative D call TRBD1 (5 bases). Trimming left V 6 bases short and J 8 bases short, with 16 bases between. In germline, CDR1 is SQVTM, CDR2 ANQGSEA. The CDR3 extends over 12 amino acids. Filled out from reference TRBV29-1 and TRBJ1-1, the complete variable domain reads SAVISQKPSRDICQRGTSLTIQCQVDSQVTMMFWYRQQPGQSLTLIATANQGSEATYESGFVIDKFPISRPNLTFSTLTVSNMSPEDSSIYLCSVKRGTPEAFFGQGTRLTVV.